This paragraph reports one T cell receptor (beta chain). Trimming took off 6 bases at V and 7 bases at J, with 19 bases between the two ends. This CDR3 is built from 16 residues. Looked up from germline, CDR1 is SGHTA and CDR2 is FQGNSA. Assay: immunoSEQ multiplex PCR; the TCRdb copy retains only in-frame clones and omits some. The table lists approximately 240,000 clones, 65% to 85% of them singletons. The data derive from a study of blood T cell repertoires in COVID-19. Whole-study context: COVID-19 samples from acute and convalescent phases originated in the United States, Italy and Spain.

The chain uses TRBV7-2 and TRBJ1-6; no clear D. Sample: peripheral blood. The TCR comes from a young woman who had recovered from COVID-19. CDR3 coding DNA: TGTGCCAGCAGGCCCGACACCATCCAATTCAATTCACCCCTCCACTTT. Amino acid sequence: CASRPDTIQFNSPLHF.